The 25 T cell receptor beta chains reported below all come from one sample, sequenced in a study of T cell responses to AZD1222 COVID-19 vaccine (dated by TCRdb to 2020 to 2023). What the time point label conveys for this sample: baseline before first vaccination. Libraries were prepared through the immunoSEQ multiplex PCR assay. Entries here come from immuneACCESS through TCRdb and include only in-frame sequences with V and J called. Some clones fail to appear in such tables; in the studies checked, an unresolved V gene covers under half of the shortfall, and the cause of the remainder is unknown. Here the sample has about 120,000 clones; 85% to 90% occur a single time. The ten largest make up about 3% of the sample. The specimen comprised peripheral blood, sampled on day 0 of AZD1222 vaccination. The receptor set was obtained from an adult in good health.

The V gene is TRBV2, the J gene TRBJ2-1; TRBD2 agrees at 8 bases. The CDR3 totals 13 residues. From germline, CDR1 is SNHLY and CDR2 FYNNEI. The V gene end was trimmed by 8 bases and the J gene end by 7 bases; junction bases not matched to a gene: 7. The CDR3 DNA is TGTGCCAGCTTTCCGGGACTAGAAAATGAGCAGTTCTTC. It translates to CASFPGLENEQFF. The full variable domain, in which reference TRBV2 and TRBJ2-1 provide the parts outside the CDR3, is EPEVTQTPSHQVTQMGQEVILRCVPISNHLYFYWYRQILGQKVEFLVSFYNNEISEKSEIFDDQFSVERPDGSNFTLKIRSTKLEDSAMYFCASFPGLENEQFFGPGTRLTVL.

J is TRBJ1-2 and V is TRBV4-1; D uncertain. The CDR3 runs 14 residues. CDR1 is MGHRA and CDR2 is YSYEKL in the germline V gene. The germline V and J ends were trimmed by 0 bases and 1 base, with 6 bases remaining between them. The CDR3 reads CASSQELFNYGYTF. CDR3 DNA: TGCGCCAGCAGCCAAGAACTGTTTAACTATGGCTACACCTTC.

This clone was found once. V and J are TRBV9 and TRBJ1-4; TRBD1 matches at 7 bases. Trimming cost V 3 bases and J 4 bases; bases outside gene matches: 3. Germline assignment: CDR1 SGDLS and CDR2 YYNGEE. The CDR3 is made up of 14 amino acids. The CDR3 DNA reads TGTGCCAGCAGCGCGACAGGGAGTAATGAAAAACTGTTTTTT. It translates to CASSATGSNEKLFF.

The rearrangement joins TRBV7-9 to TRBJ2-5; 9 bases match TRBD1. Germline V gene sequence: CDR1 SEHNR, CDR2 FQNEAQ (reference sequence). The CDR3 has 13 residues. J lost 4 bases, V lost 10 bases, and 7 bases had no gene match. DNA of the CDR3: TGTGCCATCCCCATGACAGGGGGAGAGACCCAGTACTTC. This codes for CAIPMTGGETQYF.

The genes are TRBV27 and TRBJ2-7; 7 bases line up with TRBD1. The germline gives CDR1 MNHEY, CDR2 SMNVEV (reference sequence). Losses at the gene ends were 2 bases for V and 10 bases for J; bases not matched to a gene: 14. The length of the CDR3 is 15 residues. The CDR3 reads CASSLGPDRVLDQYF. The DNA for the CDR3 is TGTGCCAGCAGTTTAGGCCCCGACAGGGTTCTTGACCAGTACTTC.

The chain is built from TRBV28 and TRBJ1-6; D ambiguous. The CDR3 is made up of 13 amino acids. V was trimmed by 5 bases and J by 7 bases, leaving 9 bases between them. Germline-derived CDR1 and CDR2 are MDHEN and SYDVKM. CDR3 sequence: CASSTPTNSPLHF. CDR3 DNA: TGTGCCAGCAGTACACCAACCAATTCACCCCTCCACTTT.

The chain carries TRBV6-2 or TRBV6-3 and TRBJ2-3, with a tentative D call TRBD2 (6 bases). The germline CDR1 and CDR2 sequences are MNHEY and SVGEGT. Between the trimmed V and J ends, which lost 6 bases and 0 bases, there was a span of 7 bases. The CDR3 is 13 amino acids. The CDR3 region has the DNA TGTGCCAGCAGCCGGGGGAGCACAGATACGCAGTATTTT. Translating it yields CASSRGSTDTQYF.

The rearrangement joins TRBV6-5 to TRBJ2-5, with a possible D match to TRBD2 (5 bases). V was pared by 2 bases and J by 4 bases, with 11 bases between. This CDR3 region has 14 residues. The V gene's germline CDR1 is MNHEY and CDR2 SVGAGI. CDR3 in DNA: TGTGCCAGCAGTTACCCGGGGTTCGGAGAGACCCAGTACTTC. Translating it yields CASSYPGFGETQYF.

This sequence joins TRBV29-1 and TRBJ2-2; the D gene could be TRBD1 or TRBD2 (5 bases each). Germline assignment: CDR1 SQVTM and CDR2 ANQGSEA. This CDR3 is built from 12 residues. Between the trimmed V and J ends, which lost 8 bases and 5 bases, there was a span of 12 bases. This CDR3 reads CSSRDRTGELFF. The CDR3 nucleotides read TGCAGCTCCCGGGACCGGACCGGGGAGCTGTTTTTT.

The rearrangement links TRBV27 to TRBJ2-1; TRBD2 agrees at 14 bases. This CDR3 comprises 17 residues. Trimming at V came to 4 bases and at J to 4 bases, leaving 6 bases not matched to a gene. Germline-derived CDR1 and CDR2 are MNHEY and SMNVEV (reference sequence). The CDR3 region has the DNA TGTGCCAGCAGTTCCGGGACTAGCGGGGGAAAATACAATGAGCAGTTCTTC. This gives the protein CASSSGTSGGKYNEQFF.

The CDR3 protein is CASSQQGGGDSPLHF. The DNA of the CDR3 is TGTGCCAGTAGCCAACAGGGGGGGGGTGATTCACCCCTCCACTTT. The J gene is TRBJ1-6, the V gene TRBV19; TRBD1 aligns across 8 bases. V lost 6 bases to trimming and J lost 8 bases; unmatched junction nucleotides: 9. CDR3 length: 15 residues. Germline V gene lookup returns CDR1 LNHDA and CDR2 SQIVND (reference sequence).

The V call is TRBV28, the J call TRBJ2-7; TRBD1 matches 11 bases. Unmatched junction bases numbered 13, after V lost 10 bases and J lost 2 bases. The length of the CDR3 is 16 residues. CDR1 and CDR2 from the germline V gene are MDHEN and SYDVKM. CDR3 in amino acids: CATKYPRTGGAYEQYF. CDR3 nucleotides: TGTGCCACAAAGTACCCGCGGACAGGGGGCGCCTACGAGCAGTACTTC.

V and J are TRBV7-3 and TRBJ1-6, with TRBD1 as a possible D gene (5 bases). CDR1 and CDR2 (germline): SGHTA, FQGTGA. Trimming shortened V by 1 base and J by 3 bases, and 10 bases separated the two germline ends. This CDR3 region has 16 residues. CDR3: CASSLKGGGYNSPLHF. The CDR3 DNA reads as TGTGCCAGCAGCTTAAAAGGCGGGGGCTATAATTCACCCCTCCACTTT.

The table lists this clone with a few counts. V is TRBV27 and J is TRBJ1-1, with TRBD1 as a possible D gene (6 bases). Germline V gene lookup returns CDR1 MNHEY and CDR2 SMNVEV (reference sequence). The CDR3 is 18 amino acids. Trimming left V 1 base short and J 2 bases short, with 20 bases between. As DNA, the CDR3 is TGTGCCAGCAGTTTATATGTCGGGGACCAGGGGCTAAACACTGAAGCTTTCTTT. Protein product: CASSLYVGDQGLNTEAFF.

This clone was seen only a few times. The chain links TRBV13 to TRBJ1-1; D is unclear. Trimming left V 2 bases short and J 1 base short, with 11 bases between. This CDR3 region has 15 residues. Germline assignment: CDR1 PRHDT and CDR2 FYEKMQ (reference sequence). CDR3 DNA: TGTGCCAGCAGCTTATGGCACTCCAAGAACACTGAAGCTTTCTTT. Translated, it gives CASSLWHSKNTEAFF. Looking up the rest from reference TRBV13 and TRBJ1-1 gives the full variable domain: AAGVIQSPRHLIKEKRETATLKCYPIPRHDTVYWYQQGPGQDPQFLISFYEKMQSDKGSIPDRFSAQQFSDYHSELNMSSLELGDSALYFCASSLWHSKNTEAFFGQGTRLTVV.

This sequence joins TRBV4-3 and TRBJ1-1, with D perhaps matching TRBD1 (5 bases). Germline V CDR1 and CDR2: LGHNA, YSLEER. V was cut by 0 bases and J by 0 bases, with 14 bases left in between. This CDR3 has 17 amino acids. In DNA, the CDR3 is TGCGCCAGCAGCCAAGAACTGTCGGGGACCCTGAACACTGAAGCTTTCTTT. Translated, it gives CASSQELSGTLNTEAFF.

The chain employs TRBV7-2 and TRBJ2-3; D not resolved. This CDR3 is built from 14 residues. Between the trimmed V and J ends, which lost 1 base and 4 bases, there was a span of 9 bases. Germline CDR1 SGHTA, CDR2 FQGNSA. The CDR3 protein is CASSLGTAPDTQYF. Written as DNA, the CDR3 is TGTGCCAGCAGCTTAGGGACCGCCCCAGATACGCAGTATTTT.

This clone was found once. The chain employs TRBV30 and TRBJ2-3; D perhaps matches TRBD2 (6 bases). CDR1 is GTSNPN and CDR2 is SVGIG in the germline V gene (reference sequence). Between the trimmed V and J ends, which lost 5 bases and 13 bases, there was a span of 16 bases. The CDR3 runs to 11 residues. CDR3 sequence: CAWGVSGEEYF. DNA for the CDR3: TGTGCCTGGGGAGTTAGCGGAGAGGAGTATTTT.

About this clone itself: It is unclear where the CDR3 begins or ends on the DNA, so no DNA is shown, and the CDR3 is as TCRdb lists it. V usage is TRBV27 and J usage is TRBJ2-2. Germline V gene lookup returns CDR1 MNHEY and CDR2 SMNVEV (reference sequence). Termini included, the CDR3 measures 16 amino acids. This CDR3 is CASSSSDFRATGELFF.

The chain has TRBV25-1 and TRBJ1-3; D remains unclear. Trimming pared 8 bases from V and 4 bases from J, leaving 9 bases between. Looked up from germline, CDR1 is MGHDK and CDR2 is SYGVNS. The CDR3 is 12 amino acids. The chain's CDR3 is CASGPPGNTIYF. The CDR3 bases are TGTGCCAGCGGGCCTCCCGGAAACACCATATATTTT. Full variable domain (remainder filled in from reference TRBV25-1 and TRBJ1-3): EADIYQTPRYLVIGTGKKITLECSQTMGHDKMYWYQQDPGMELHLIHYSYGVNSTEKGDLSSESTVSRIRTEHFPLTLESARPSHTSQYLCASGPPGNTIYFGEGSWLTVV.

The rearrangement joins TRBV7-8 to TRBJ1-2, with D possibly TRBD1 on 6 matching bases. The CDR3 totals 12 residues. Germline assignment: CDR1 SGHVS and CDR2 FQNEAQ. The V and J ends lost 5 bases and 6 bases respectively, with 10 bases between them. Written as DNA, the CDR3 is TGTGCCAGCAGCCTGGGGGCCAATGGCTACACCTTC. It yields the protein CASSLGANGYTF. Using reference TRBV7-8 and TRBJ1-2 for the parts outside the CDR3, the full variable domain is GAGVSQSPRYKVAKRGQDVALRCDPISGHVSLFWYQQALGQGPEFLTYFQNEAQLDKSGLPSDRFFAERPEGSVSTLKIQRTQQEDSAVYLCASSLGANGYTFGSGTRLTVV.

The V and J genes are TRBV4-3 and TRBJ1-2; possibly TRBD1 for D (6 bases). The CDR3 sequence is 15 residues long. CDR1 is LGHNA, CDR2 YSLEER, per germline. V lost 0 bases and J 2 bases, leaving 10 bases between the germline ends. As DNA, the CDR3 is TGCGCCAGCAGCCAAGATATTAGGGGGAACTATGGCTACACCTTC. This gives the protein CASSQDIRGNYGYTF.

The chain carries TRBV5-1 and TRBJ1-1; the D gene is possibly TRBD1 (5 bases). V lost 0 bases and J lost 0, with 12 bases in between. This CDR3 is 16 amino acids long. The V gene's germline CDR1 is SGHRS and CDR2 YFSETQ. CDR3 nucleotides: TGCGCCAGCAGCTTGGCTGGTGACAGCATGAACACTGAAGCTTTCTTT. Translating gives CASSLAGDSMNTEAFF.

The rearrangement joins TRBV27 to TRBJ1-4; possible D gene TRBD1, 5 bases. Germline V gene lookup returns CDR1 MNHEY and CDR2 SMNVEV (reference sequence). The V end lost 4 bases, the J end lost 13 bases, and 13 bases lay between the germline ends. CDR3 size: 12 residues. The CDR3 reads CASSSPRGGLFF. DNA for the CDR3: TGTGCCAGCAGTTCCCCCCGGGGGGGACTGTTTTTT.

This rearrangement joins TRBV9 to TRBJ1-3, with 7 bases aligning to TRBD1. Germline assignment: CDR1 SGDLS and CDR2 YYNGEE. The V gene end was trimmed by 4 bases and the J gene end by 4 bases; junction bases not matched to a gene: 8. CDR3 length: 15 residues. The CDR3 reads CASSPTGESGNTIYF. DNA for the CDR3: TGTGCCAGCAGCCCCACAGGGGAGAGCGGAAACACCATATATTTT.